The entry that follows covers one T cell receptor (beta chain) sequence. What it binds is not known. This sample is drawn from a study of T cells in Graves' hyperthyroidism and ophthalmopathy. General study points: Appearing also in blood were most of the thyroid clonotypes expanded above 0.001.

The study left out patients who had uncontrolled infection, other autoimmune disease, pregnancy or lactation. It was RNA transcripts that yielded the amplified TCR beta CDR3 regions. The HTBI primer set drove a first-round RT-PCR of the TCR CDR3. TCRdb reprocessed the multiplex PCR reads via MiXCR and lists one record per CDR3 protein. The sample shows roughly 100,000 distinct CDR3 sequences, approximately 40% of them seen only once. The V gene's germline CDR1 is DFQATT and CDR2 SNEGSKA (reference sequence). V gave up 6 bases and J gave up 4 bases, with 13 bases separating them. This CDR3 region has 13 residues.

This receptor was identified in a woman aged 25 to 39 with Graves' hyperthyroidism. This chain connects TRBV20-1 to TRBJ1-5; no clear D gene. Sequencing was carried out using peripheral blood or thyroid tissue (not recorded which). The CDR3 spells CSADGRPNQPQHF. For the CDR3, the DNA is TGCAGTGCGGACGGGAGACCGAATCAGCCCCAGCATTTT.